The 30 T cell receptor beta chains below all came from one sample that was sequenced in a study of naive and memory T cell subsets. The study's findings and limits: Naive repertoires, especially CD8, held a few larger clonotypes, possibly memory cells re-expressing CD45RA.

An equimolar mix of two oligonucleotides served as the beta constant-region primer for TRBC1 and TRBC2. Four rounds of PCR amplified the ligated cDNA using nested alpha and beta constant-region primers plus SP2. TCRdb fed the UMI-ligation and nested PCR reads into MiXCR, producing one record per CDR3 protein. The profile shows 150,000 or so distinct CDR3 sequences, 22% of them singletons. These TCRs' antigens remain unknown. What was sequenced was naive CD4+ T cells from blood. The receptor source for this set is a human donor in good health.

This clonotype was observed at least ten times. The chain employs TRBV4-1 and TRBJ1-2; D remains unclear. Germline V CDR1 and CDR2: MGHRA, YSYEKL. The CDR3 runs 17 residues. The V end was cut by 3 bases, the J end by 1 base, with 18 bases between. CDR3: CASSQGVWTRDNYGYTF. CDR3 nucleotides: TGCGCCAGCAGCCAGGGCGTATGGACCCGAGATAACTATGGCTACACCTTC.

The CDR3 sequence: CASSLIVNYEQYF. CDR3 sequence (DNA): TGTGCCAGCAGTTTAATCGTTAACTACGAGCAGTACTTC. The rearrangement links TRBV12-3 or TRBV12-4 to TRBJ2-7; D gene unclear. The CDR3 runs 13 residues. V lost 2 bases and J 3 bases, leaving 8 bases between the germline ends.

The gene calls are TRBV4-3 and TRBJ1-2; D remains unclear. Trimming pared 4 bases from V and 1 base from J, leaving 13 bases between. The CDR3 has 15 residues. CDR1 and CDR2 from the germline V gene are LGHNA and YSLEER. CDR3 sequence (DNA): TGCGCCAGCAGCCTGGACGTCGTGGGTAACTATGGCTACACCTTC. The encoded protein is CASSLDVVGNYGYTF.

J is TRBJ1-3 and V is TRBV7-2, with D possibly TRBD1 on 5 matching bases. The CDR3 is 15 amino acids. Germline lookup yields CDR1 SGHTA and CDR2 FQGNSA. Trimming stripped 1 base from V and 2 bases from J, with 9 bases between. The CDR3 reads CASSLGGTAGNTIYF. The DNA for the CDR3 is TGTGCCAGCAGCTTAGGGGGGACGGCTGGAAACACCATATATTTT.

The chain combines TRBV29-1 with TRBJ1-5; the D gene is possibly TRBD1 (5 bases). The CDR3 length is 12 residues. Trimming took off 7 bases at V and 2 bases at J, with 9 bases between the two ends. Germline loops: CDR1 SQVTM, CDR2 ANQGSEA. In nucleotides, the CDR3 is TGCAGCGCTGGGGGAGGCAATCAGCCCCAGCATTTT. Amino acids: CSAGGGNQPQHF.

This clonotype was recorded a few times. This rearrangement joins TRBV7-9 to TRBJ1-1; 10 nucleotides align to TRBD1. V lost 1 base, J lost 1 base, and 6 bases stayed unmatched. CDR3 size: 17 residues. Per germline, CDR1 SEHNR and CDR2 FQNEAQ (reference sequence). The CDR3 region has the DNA TGTGCCAGCAGCTTAGGGGGGACAGGGGCCCAGAACACTGAAGCTTTCTTT. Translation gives CASSLGGTGAQNTEAFF.

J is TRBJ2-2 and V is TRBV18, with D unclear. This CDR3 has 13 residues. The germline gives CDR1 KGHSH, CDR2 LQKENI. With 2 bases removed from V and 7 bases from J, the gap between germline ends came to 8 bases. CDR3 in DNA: TGTGCCAGCTCACCAGGGTCTGGCGGGGAGCTGTTTTTT. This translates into CASSPGSGGELFF.

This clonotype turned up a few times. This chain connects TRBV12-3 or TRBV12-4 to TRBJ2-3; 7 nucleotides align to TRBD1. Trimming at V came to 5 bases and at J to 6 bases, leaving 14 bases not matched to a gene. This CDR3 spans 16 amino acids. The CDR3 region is CASSPRAGGLKDTQYF. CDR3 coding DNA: TGTGCCAGCAGTCCACGGGCAGGGGGATTGAAGGATACGCAGTATTTT.

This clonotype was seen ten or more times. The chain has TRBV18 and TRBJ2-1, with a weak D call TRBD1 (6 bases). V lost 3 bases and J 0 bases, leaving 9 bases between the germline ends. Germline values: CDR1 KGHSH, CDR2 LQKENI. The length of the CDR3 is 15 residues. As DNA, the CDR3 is TGTGCCAGCTCACCGGGACAAAGCTCCTACAATGAGCAGTTCTTC. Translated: CASSPGQSSYNEQFF. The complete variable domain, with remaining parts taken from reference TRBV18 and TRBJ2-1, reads NAGVMQNPRHLVRRRGQEARLRCSPMKGHSHVYWYRQLPEEGLKFMVYLQKENIIDESGMPKERFSAEFPKEGPSILRIQQVVRGDSAAYFCASSPGQSSYNEQFFGPGTRLTVL.

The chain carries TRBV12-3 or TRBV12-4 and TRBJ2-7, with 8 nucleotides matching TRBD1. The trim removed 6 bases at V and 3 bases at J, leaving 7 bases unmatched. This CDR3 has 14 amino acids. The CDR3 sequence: CASRIRTGNYEQYF. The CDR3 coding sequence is TGTGCCAGCAGAATTCGGACAGGGAACTACGAGCAGTACTTC.

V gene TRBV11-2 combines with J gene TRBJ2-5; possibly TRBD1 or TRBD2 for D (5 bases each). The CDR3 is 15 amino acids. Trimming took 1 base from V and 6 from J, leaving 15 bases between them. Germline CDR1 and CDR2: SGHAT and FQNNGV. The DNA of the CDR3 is TGTGCCAGCAGCTTAGTTAGAGGGACGTCTCAGACCCAGTACTTC. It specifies CASSLVRGTSQTQYF.

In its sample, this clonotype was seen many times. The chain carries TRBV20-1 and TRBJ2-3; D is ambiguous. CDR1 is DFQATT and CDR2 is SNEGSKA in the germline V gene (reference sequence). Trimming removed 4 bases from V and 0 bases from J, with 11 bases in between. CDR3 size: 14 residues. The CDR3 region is CSAKSVTSTDTQYF. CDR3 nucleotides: TGCAGTGCTAAATCTGTCACTAGCACAGATACGCAGTATTTT.

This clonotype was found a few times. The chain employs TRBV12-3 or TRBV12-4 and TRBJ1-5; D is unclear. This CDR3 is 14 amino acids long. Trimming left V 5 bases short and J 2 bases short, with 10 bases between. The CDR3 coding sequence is TGTGCCAGCAGTCATGGGTTTGGCAATCAGCCCCAGCATTTT. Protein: CASSHGFGNQPQHF.

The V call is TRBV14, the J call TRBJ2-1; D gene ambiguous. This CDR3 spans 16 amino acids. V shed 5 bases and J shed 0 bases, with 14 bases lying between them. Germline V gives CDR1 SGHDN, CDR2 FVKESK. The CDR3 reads CASSGYGQSSYNEQFF. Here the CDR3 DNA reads TGTGCCAGCAGCGGCTACGGCCAGAGCTCCTACAATGAGCAGTTCTTC.

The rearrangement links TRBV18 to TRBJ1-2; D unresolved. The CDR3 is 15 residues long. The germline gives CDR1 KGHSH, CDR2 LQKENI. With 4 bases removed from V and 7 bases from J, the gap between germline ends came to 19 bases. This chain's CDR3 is CASSLQTGELSGYTF. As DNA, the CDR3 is TGTGCCAGCTCACTACAGACTGGGGAACTATCTGGCTACACCTTC.

The CDR3 nucleotides read TGTGCCAGCACTAAACAGGACGCCTCCTACGAGCAGTACTTC. It encodes CASTKQDASYEQYF. The chain uses TRBV6-2 or TRBV6-3 and TRBJ2-7, with D possibly matching TRBD1 (5 bases). The germline V and J ends were trimmed by 7 bases and 0 bases, with 13 bases remaining between them. The germline V gene has CDR1 MNHEY and CDR2 SVGEGT. CDR3 length equals 14 residues.

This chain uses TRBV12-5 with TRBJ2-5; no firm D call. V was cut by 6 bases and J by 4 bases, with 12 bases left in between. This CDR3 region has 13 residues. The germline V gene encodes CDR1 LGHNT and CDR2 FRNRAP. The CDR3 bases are TGTGCTAGTGGGGTGGACGCCAGAGAGACCCAGTACTTC. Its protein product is CASGVDARETQYF.

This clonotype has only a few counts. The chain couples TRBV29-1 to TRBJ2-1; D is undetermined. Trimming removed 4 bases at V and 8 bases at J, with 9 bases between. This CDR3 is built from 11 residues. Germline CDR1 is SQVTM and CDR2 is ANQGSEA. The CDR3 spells CSVALVDEQFF. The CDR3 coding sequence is TGCAGCGTTGCCCTCGTCGATGAGCAGTTCTTC.

This CDR3 is CASSWGSPTNEKLFF. In nucleotides, the CDR3 is TGTGCCAGCAGCTGGGGCTCACCAACTAATGAAAAACTGTTTTTT. The chain recombines TRBV5-4 with TRBJ1-4; D perhaps matches TRBD1 (5 bases). V was shortened by 3 bases and J by 0 bases, with 9 bases between the two germline ends. The germline CDR1 and CDR2 sequences are SGHNT and YYREEE (reference sequence). The CDR3 is 15 residues long.

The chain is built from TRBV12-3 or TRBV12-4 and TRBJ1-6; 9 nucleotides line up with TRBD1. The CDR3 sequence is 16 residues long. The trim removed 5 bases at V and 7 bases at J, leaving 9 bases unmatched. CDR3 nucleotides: TGTGCCAGCAGTCCTGGACAGGGGTCTCGCAATTCACCCCTCCACTTT. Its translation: CASSPGQGSRNSPLHF.

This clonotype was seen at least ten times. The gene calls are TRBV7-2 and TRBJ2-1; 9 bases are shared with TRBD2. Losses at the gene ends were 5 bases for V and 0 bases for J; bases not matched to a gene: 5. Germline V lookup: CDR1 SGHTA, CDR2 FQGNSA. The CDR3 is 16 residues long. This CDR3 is CASSRLSGSSYNEQFF. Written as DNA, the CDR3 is TGTGCCAGCAGCAGACTTAGCGGGAGCTCCTACAATGAGCAGTTCTTC.

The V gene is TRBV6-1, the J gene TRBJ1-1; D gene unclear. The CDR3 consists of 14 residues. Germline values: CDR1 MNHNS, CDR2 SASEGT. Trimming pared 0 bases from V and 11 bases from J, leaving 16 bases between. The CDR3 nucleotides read TGTGCCAGCAGTGAAGCGCCAGGAACGAAGAGGGCTTTCTTT. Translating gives CASSEAPGTKRAFF.

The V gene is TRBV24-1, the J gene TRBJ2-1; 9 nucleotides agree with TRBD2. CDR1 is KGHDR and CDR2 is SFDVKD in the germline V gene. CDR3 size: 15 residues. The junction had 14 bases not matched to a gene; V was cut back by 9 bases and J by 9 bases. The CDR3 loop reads CATDAGGPEFSEQFF. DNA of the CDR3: TGTGCCACCGACGCGGGAGGGCCCGAATTTAGTGAGCAGTTCTTC.

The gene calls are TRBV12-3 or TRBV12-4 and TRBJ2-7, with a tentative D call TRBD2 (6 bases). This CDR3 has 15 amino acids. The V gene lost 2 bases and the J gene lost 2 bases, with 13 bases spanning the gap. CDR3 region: CASSLREEHTYEQYF. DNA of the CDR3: TGTGCCAGCAGTTTAAGGGAGGAGCATACCTACGAGCAGTACTTC.

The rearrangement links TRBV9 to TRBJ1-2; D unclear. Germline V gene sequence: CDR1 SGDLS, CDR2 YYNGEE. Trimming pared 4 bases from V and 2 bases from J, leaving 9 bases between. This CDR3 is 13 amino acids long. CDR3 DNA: TGTGCCAGCAGCCCCGACGGAAACTATGGCTACACCTTC. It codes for CASSPDGNYGYTF. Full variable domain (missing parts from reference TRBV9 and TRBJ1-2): DSGVTQTPKHLITATGQRVTLRCSPRSGDLSVYWYQQSLDQGLQFLIQYYNGEERAKGNILERFSAQQFPDLHSELNLSSLELGDSALYFCASSPDGNYGYTFGSGTRLTVV.

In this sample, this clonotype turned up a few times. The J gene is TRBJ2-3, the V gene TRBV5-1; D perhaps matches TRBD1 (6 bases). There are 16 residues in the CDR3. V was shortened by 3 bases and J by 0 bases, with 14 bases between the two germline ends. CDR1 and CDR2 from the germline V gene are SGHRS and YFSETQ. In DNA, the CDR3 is TGCGCCAGCAGCTATGGACAGCCGACTAGCACAGATACGCAGTATTTT. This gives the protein CASSYGQPTSTDTQYF. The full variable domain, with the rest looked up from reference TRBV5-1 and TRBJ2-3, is KAGVTQTPRYLIKTRGQQVTLSCSPISGHRSVSWYQQTPGQGLQFLFEYFSETQRNKGNFPGRFSGRQFSNSRSEMNVSTLELGDSALYLCASSYGQPTSTDTQYFGPGTRLTVL.

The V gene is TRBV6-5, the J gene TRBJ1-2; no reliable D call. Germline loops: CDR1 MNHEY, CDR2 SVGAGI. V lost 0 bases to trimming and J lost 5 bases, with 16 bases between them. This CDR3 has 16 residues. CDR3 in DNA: TGTGCCAGCAGTTACTCCTTCGGAGGAAACCGATATGGCTACACCTTC. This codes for CASSYSFGGNRYGYTF.

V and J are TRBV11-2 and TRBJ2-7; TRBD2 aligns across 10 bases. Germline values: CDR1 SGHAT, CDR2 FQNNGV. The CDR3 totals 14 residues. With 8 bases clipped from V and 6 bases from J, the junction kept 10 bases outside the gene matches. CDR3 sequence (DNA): TGTGCCAGCGGCTGGACTAGCGGAGGAGGCGAGCAGTACTTC. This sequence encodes CASGWTSGGGEQYF.

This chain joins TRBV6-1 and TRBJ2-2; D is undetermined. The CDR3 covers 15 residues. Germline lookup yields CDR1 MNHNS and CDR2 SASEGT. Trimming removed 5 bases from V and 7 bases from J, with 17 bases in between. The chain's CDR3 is CASSKSRATRGELFF. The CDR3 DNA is TGTGCCAGCAGTAAAAGCCGGGCAACACGCGGGGAGCTGTTTTTT.

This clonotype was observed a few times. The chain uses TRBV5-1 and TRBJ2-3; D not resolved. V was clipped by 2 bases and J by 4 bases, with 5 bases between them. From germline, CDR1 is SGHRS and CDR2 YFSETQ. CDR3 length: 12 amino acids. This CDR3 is CASSFPSDTQYF. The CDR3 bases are TGCGCCAGCAGCTTCCCTTCAGATACGCAGTATTTT. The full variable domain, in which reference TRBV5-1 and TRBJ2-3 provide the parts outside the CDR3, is KAGVTQTPRYLIKTRGQQVTLSCSPISGHRSVSWYQQTPGQGLQFLFEYFSETQRNKGNFPGRFSGRQFSNSRSEMNVSTLELGDSALYLCASSFPSDTQYFGPGTRLTVL.